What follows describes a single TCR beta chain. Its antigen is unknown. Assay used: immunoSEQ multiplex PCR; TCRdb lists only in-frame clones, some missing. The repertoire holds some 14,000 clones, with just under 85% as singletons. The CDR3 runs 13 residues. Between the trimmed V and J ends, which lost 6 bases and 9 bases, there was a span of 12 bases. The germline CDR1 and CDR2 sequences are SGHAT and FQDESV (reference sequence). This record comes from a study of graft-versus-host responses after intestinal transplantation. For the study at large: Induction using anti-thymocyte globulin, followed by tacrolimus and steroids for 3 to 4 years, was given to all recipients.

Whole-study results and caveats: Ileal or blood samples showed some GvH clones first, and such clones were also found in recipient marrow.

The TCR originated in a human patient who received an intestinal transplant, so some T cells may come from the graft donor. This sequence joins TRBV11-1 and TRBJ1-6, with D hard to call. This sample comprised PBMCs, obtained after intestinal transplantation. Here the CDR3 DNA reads TGTGCCAGCAGGCGGAATGTCGGTTCACCCCTCCACTTT. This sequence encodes CASRRNVGSPLHF.